This TCR beta chain was profiled in a study of T cells in Graves' hyperthyroidism and ophthalmopathy. With regard to this clonotype: The antigen is not known.

There are 13 residues in the CDR3. The V and J ends lost 3 bases and 6 bases respectively, with 13 bases between them. Germline lookup yields CDR1 SGDLS and CDR2 YYNGEE. Overall study results and limits: Blood samples included most of the expanded thyroid clonotypes exceeding 0.001.

Amplification of TCR beta CDR3 regions was performed using RNA transcripts as template. First-round RT-PCR of the TCR CDR3 relied on the HTBI primer set. TCRdb ran MiXCR on the multiplex PCR reads and lists one entry per CDR3 protein. The sample contains 330,000 or so distinct CDR3 sequences, roughly a fifth of which appear only once. The clonotype comes from a man aged 50-60 years with Graves' ophthalmopathy. The sequenced sample was blood. The chain recombines TRBV9 with TRBJ2-7; weak D call: TRBD1 (6 bases). The CDR3 nucleotides read TGTGCCAGCAGCGGCAACAGGGTCTCCGAGCAGTACTTC. Its translation: CASSGNRVSEQYF.